This T cell receptor beta chain was captured in a study of blood T cells in healthy people across ages. Through a sample-barcoded 5' primer and a J-beta primer mix, a second PCR was run for about 7 to 12 cycles. MiXCR was run by TCRdb on the 5' RACE reads, yielding one entry per CDR3 protein. The sample contains 870,000 or so distinct CDR3 sequences, more than 25% of which appear only once. The germline CDR1 and CDR2 sequences are DFQATT and SNEGSKA (reference sequence). Trimming at V came to 3 bases and at J to 4 bases, leaving 8 bases not matched to a gene. The CDR3 totals 14 residues. The chain recombines TRBV20-1 with TRBJ1-2, with 7 bases identical to TRBD1. This receptor was taken from an elderly woman in good health. The sample comprised blood. The CDR3 DNA is TGCAGTGCTAGTGACACAGGGGTGGGCTATGGCTACACCTTC. Translation: CSASDTGVGYGYTF.